This T cell receptor (beta chain) stems from a study of PD-L1 blockade in urothelial cancer. Looking at the study overall: Atezolizumab therapy began for patients in the mid-2010s, dosed at 1,200 mg intravenously every 3 weeks.

The table came from immunoSEQ multiplex PCR; TCRdb's copy has only in-frame clones and leaves some out. The data hold 50,000 or so clones, with roughly 84% observed a single time. Trimming shortened V by 5 bases and J by 0 bases, and 13 bases separated the two germline ends. Looked up from germline, CDR1 is SGHTA and CDR2 is FQGTGA. The CDR3 is 15 amino acids. The time point denotes: pretreatment peripheral blood. Every patient provided from 1 to 8 samples, collected pretreatment and on-treatment. This clonotype was sampled from a man in his 60s with urothelial cancer. This chain links TRBV7-3 with TRBJ2-5; tentatively, D is TRBD2 (6 bases). The sequencing used PBMCs, collected around atezolizumab (anti-PD-L1) treatment. The CDR3 sequence is CASSAHGGNQETQYF. In DNA, the CDR3 is TGTGCCAGCAGCGCCCACGGGGGAAACCAAGAGACCCAGTACTTC.